The rows below give T cell receptor beta chains drawn from one sample of a study of T cell responses to AZD1222 COVID-19 vaccine. Data came from immunoSEQ multiplex PCR; TCRdb stores just in-frame clones and leaves some out. The sample records 86,000 or so clones, under 95% being singletons. Source: peripheral blood, taken 28 days after the second AZD1222 dose. The receptors were sampled from an adult who received the AZD1222 COVID-19 vaccine. Each CDR3 is given with its conserved first and last residue. The D gene is left open where the match is weak. Expanded clones are given a class, and other clones once, few, many or no size at all.

TRBV4-1,NA,TRBJ1-1,TRBD1,CASSQAGEGASRFTEAFF,TGCGCCAGCAGCCAAGCGGGGGAGGGGGCCAGCAGGTTCACTGAAGCTTTCTTT
TRBV5-1,NA,TRBJ1-4,TRBD1,CASSLGQGPNEKLFF,TGCGCCAGCAGCTTAGGACAGGGGCCCAATGAAAAACTGTTTTTT
TRBV2,once,TRBJ2-7,NA,CASSDGTGQYF,TGTGCCAGCAGTGACGGAACAGGGCAGTACTTC
TRBV11-2,NA,TRBJ1-6,NA,CASSLVPPRSYNSPLHF,TGTGCCAGCAGCTTAGTCCCACCCCGCTCCTATAATTCACCCCTCCACTTT
TRBV29-1,NA,TRBJ2-7,NA,CSVDSRGGYEQYF,TGCAGCGTTGACAGCAGGGGTGGCTACGAGCAGTACTTC
TRBV7-8,NA,TRBJ2-7,NA,CASSLEWVHSYEQYF,TGTGCCAGCAGCTTAGAATGGGTCCACTCCTACGAGCAGTACTTC
TRBV11-2,NA,TRBJ2-5,NA,CASSPRGAGIGTQYF,TGTGCCAGCAGCCCAAGGGGGGCGGGAATAGGGACCCAGTACTTC
TRBV6-1,NA,TRBJ2-3,NA,CASSVDPAPPFTDTQYF,TGTGCCAGCAGTGTCGACCCCGCACCACCGTTCACAGATACGCAGTATTTT
TRBV18,NA,TRBJ2-2,NA,CASSTNTGELFF,TGTGCCAGCTCAACGAACACCGGGGAGCTGTTTTTT
TRBV5-1,NA,TRBJ2-1,NA,CASSPRSGTHNEQFF,TGCGCCAGCAGCCCCCGTTCAGGGACCCACAATGAGCAGTTCTTC
TRBV4-1,NA,TRBJ2-6,NA,CASSQAQMASGANVLTF,TGCGCCAGCAGCCAAGCCCAGATGGCATCTGGGGCCAACGTCCTGACTTTC
TRBV24-1,NA,TRBJ2-1,NA,CATSDQRREQFF,TGTGCCACCAGTGACCAGAGGAGAGAGCAGTTCTTC
TRBV10-1,NA,TRBJ1-3,TRBD1,CASSRTGAPSSGNTIYF,TGCGCCAGCAGCCGGACAGGGGCCCCATCATCTGGAAACACCATATATTTT
TRBV21-1,NA,TRBJ1-6,NA,CASSRFDRGASYNSPLHF,TGTGCCAGCAGCAGGTTCGACAGGGGGGCCTCCTATAATTCACCCCTCCACTTT
TRBV27,NA,TRBJ2-7,NA,CASSLASGNYEQYF,TGTGCCAGCAGTTTAGCCAGCGGAAACTACGAGCAGTACTTC
TRBV30,NA,TRBJ1-4,NA,CAWRDRDGRGKLFF,TGTGCCTGGAGAGACCGGGACGGAAGAGGAAAACTGTTTTTT
TRBV7-7,NA,TRBJ2-1,NA,CASSPSGSNTVNEQFF,TGTGCTAGCAGCCCCTCAGGGAGCAACACCGTCAATGAGCAGTTCTTC
TRBV6-2/TRBV6-3,NA,TRBJ1-5,NA,CASSYINANNQPQHF,TGTGCCAGCAGTTACATAAACGCCAACAATCAGCCCCAGCATTTT